The 7 T cell receptor beta chains in this list originate from one sample, sequenced in a study of OX40 agonist ivuxolimab in advanced cancers. The data were produced by immunoSEQ multiplex PCR, yet TCRdb's version contains in-frame clones alone and is incomplete. The table records approximately 68,000 clones, approximately 86% of them present only once. Sequencing was performed on CD4+ or CD8+ T cells sorted from blood, taken in a trial of the OX40 agonist ivuxolimab. These receptors were obtained from an adult with an advanced solid tumor such as melanoma, head and neck, liver or kidney cancer.

The CDR3 nucleotides read TGTGCCAGCAGTTTTTCCCTAAGAGGCCTAACCTACGAGCAGTACTTC. Its protein product is CASSFSLRGLTYEQYF. The genes are TRBV28 and TRBJ2-7; D is unresolved. Germline V gene lookup returns CDR1 MDHEN and CDR2 SYDVKM. Trimming stripped 3 bases from V and 2 bases from J, with 17 bases between. The CDR3 runs to 16 residues.

The V call is TRBV11-1, the J call TRBJ2-5, with D unresolved. The V end lost 8 bases, the J end lost 1 base, and 11 bases lay between the germline ends. This CDR3 contains 13 residues. Per the germline V gene, CDR1 is SGHAT and CDR2 is FQDESV (reference sequence). The chain's CDR3 is CASGPNSQETQYF. In DNA form, the CDR3 reads TGTGCCAGCGGACCGAACAGCCAAGAGACCCAGTACTTC.

The chain is built from TRBV19 and TRBJ2-7, with 8 bases fitting TRBD1. This CDR3 comprises 17 residues. Germline V gene lookup returns CDR1 LNHDA and CDR2 SQIVND (reference sequence). The J segment lost 4 bases and the V segment lost 3 bases, leaving 14 bases of the junction unmatched. The CDR3 is CASSIGRPGQVIYEQYF. CDR3 nucleotides: TGTGCCAGTAGTATCGGGCGTCCGGGACAGGTAATATACGAGCAGTACTTC.

This rearrangement joins TRBV6-1 to TRBJ2-7; no reliable D call. This CDR3 has 12 residues. Germline assignment: CDR1 MNHNS and CDR2 SASEGT. Trimming removed 5 bases from V and 12 bases from J, with 17 bases in between. CDR3 in DNA: TGTGCCAGCAGTACCCCCGCCGGATCCCGGTACTTC. Protein product: CASSTPAGSRYF.

The rearrangement joins TRBV28 to TRBJ2-7; the D gene is possibly TRBD2 (6 bases). Deletions cut 2 bases from V and 6 bases from J, with 14 bases between. Germline loops: CDR1 MDHEN, CDR2 SYDVKM. This CDR3 contains 14 residues. The CDR3 nucleotides read TGTGCCAGCAGTTTAGGGGGGTCATCGGCCGAGCAGTACTTC. It translates to CASSLGGSSAEQYF. The full variable domain, with the rest looked up from reference TRBV28 and TRBJ2-7, is DVKVTQSSRYLVKRTGEKVFLECVQDMDHENMFWYRQDPGLGLRLIYFSYDVKMKEKGDIPEGYSVSREKKERFSLILESASTNQTSMYLCASSLGGSSAEQYFGPGTRLTVT.

The chain is built from TRBV25-1 and TRBJ1-4; D possibly corresponds to TRBD1 (5 bases). V was shortened by 3 bases and J by 10 bases, with 15 bases between the two germline ends. The CDR3 is 14 amino acids. Germline-derived CDR1 and CDR2 are MGHDK and SYGVNS. The chain's CDR3 is CASSEPQGRGKLFF. The CDR3 nucleotides are TGTGCCAGCAGTGAGCCCCAGGGTCGCGGAAAACTGTTTTTT.

This clone was seen a few times. J is TRBJ2-7 and V is TRBV7-9; D is possibly TRBD1 (6 bases). The CDR3 is made up of 16 amino acids. Between the trimmed V and J ends, which lost 2 bases and 5 bases, there was a span of 19 bases. Germline V gene sequence: CDR1 SEHNR, CDR2 FQNEAQ (reference sequence). Here the CDR3 DNA reads TGTGCCAGCAGCTTAAGCGGACAGTTTAAGGTCCACGAGCAGTACTTC. Amino acid sequence: CASSLSGQFKVHEQYF.